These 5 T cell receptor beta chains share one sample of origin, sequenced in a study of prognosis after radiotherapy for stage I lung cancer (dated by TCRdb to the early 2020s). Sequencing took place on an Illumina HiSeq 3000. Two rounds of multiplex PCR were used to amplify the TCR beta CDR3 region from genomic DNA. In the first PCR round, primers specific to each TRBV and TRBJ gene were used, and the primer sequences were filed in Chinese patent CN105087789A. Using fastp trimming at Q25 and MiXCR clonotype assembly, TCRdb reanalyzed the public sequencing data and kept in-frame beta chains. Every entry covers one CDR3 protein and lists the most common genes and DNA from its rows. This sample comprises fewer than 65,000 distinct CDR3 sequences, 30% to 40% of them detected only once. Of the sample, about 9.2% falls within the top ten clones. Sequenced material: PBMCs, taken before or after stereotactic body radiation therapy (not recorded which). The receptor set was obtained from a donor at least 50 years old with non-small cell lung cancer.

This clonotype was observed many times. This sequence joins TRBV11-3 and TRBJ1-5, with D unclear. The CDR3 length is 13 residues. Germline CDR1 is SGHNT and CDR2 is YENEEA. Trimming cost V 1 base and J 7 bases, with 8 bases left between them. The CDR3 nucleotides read TGTGCCAGCAGCTTAGGGCCGGCACAGCCCCAGCATTTT. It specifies CASSLGPAQPQHF.

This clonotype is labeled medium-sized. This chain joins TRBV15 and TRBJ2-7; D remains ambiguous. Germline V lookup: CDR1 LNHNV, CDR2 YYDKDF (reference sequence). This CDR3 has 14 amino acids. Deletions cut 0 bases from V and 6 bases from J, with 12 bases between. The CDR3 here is CATSRDLARREQYF. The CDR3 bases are TGTGCCACCAGCAGAGATCTGGCGAGACGCGAGCAGTACTTC. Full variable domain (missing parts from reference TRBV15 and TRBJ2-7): DAMVIQNPRYQVTQFGKPVTLSCSQTLNHNVMYWYQQKSSQAPKLLFHYYDKDFNNEADTPDNFQSRRPNTSFCFLDIRSPGLGDTAMYLCATSRDLARREQYFGPGTRLTVT.

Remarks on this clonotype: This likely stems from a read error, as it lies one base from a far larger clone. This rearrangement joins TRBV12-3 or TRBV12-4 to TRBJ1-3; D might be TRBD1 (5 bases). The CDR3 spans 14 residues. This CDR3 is CASSEAGGRNIIYF. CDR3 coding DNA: TGTGCCAGCAGTGAAGCGGGGGGAAGGAACATCATATATTTT.

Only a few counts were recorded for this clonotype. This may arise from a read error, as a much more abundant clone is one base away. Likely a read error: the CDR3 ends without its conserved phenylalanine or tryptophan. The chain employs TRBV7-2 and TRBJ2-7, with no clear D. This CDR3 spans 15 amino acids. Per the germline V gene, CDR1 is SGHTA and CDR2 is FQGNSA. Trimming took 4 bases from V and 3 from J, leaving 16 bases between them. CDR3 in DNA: TGTGCCAGCAGCTCTCCGGCAGTAGGCAGCTACGAGCAGTACCTC. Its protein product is CASSSPAVGSYEQYL.

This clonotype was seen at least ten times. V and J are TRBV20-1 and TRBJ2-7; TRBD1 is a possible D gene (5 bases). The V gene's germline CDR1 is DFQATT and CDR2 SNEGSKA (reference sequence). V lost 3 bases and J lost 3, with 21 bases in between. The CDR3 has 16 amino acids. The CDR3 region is CSASSSLESGIYEQYF. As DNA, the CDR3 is TGCAGTGCTAGCTCTTCCCTCGAGTCAGGGATCTACGAGCAGTACTTC.